This T cell receptor beta chain was observed in a study of blood T cells in healthy people across ages. Study findings and constraints: Age showed a roughly linear inverse relationship with TCR beta diversity per million T cells. It was the long-lived donors that had more naive CD4+ cells and higher diversity than aged donors.

CDR3 size: 13 residues. The germline V gene has CDR1 SNHLY and CDR2 FYNNEI. Trimming pared 3 bases from V and 2 bases from J, leaving 7 bases between. Combining a sample-barcoded 5' primer with a J-beta primer mix, a second PCR ran for about 6 to 12 cycles. TCRdb reprocessed the 5' RACE reads with MiXCR, giving one entry per CDR3 protein. In the table there are around 700,000 distinct CDR3 sequences, around a quarter of which are singletons. With respect to this clonotype: What it recognizes is unknown.

The data also belong to a second study, concerning T cells of mothers and their children.

This receptor was identified in a boy aged 5-17 years in good health. The source material was blood. The chain couples TRBV2 to TRBJ2-5; D not certain. This CDR3 is CASSDYTQETQYF. The DNA of the CDR3 is TGTGCCAGCAGTGATTACACACAAGAGACCCAGTACTTC.